The present TCR beta chain was sequenced within a study of cytotoxic CD8 clonotypes in ibrutinib-treated CLL. Regarding the study as a whole: Shared public clonotypes were rare, and on treatment they either got smaller or stayed the same. Lymph node repertoires were not studied, and sampling times were unmatched.

On this clone: Its target is not known. One end of the junction varies from germline; a read error may be responsible.

CDR3 length: 14 amino acids. The germline CDR1 and CDR2 sequences are SSHAT and FNYEAQ (reference sequence). Target depth was 1 in 200,000 to 1 in 1 million T cells, about 10x per clonotype. The repertoire was sequenced with immunoSEQ multiplex PCR; TCRdb's copy has only in-frame clones and lacks some. The table includes around 40,000 clones, roughly 72% detected once. The specimen was PBMCs, collected at disease progression, from a patient treated with ibrutinib. The V call is TRBV7-7, the J call TRBJ2-1, with D possibly being TRBD2 (6 bases). This receptor was identified in a human donor with chronic lymphocytic leukemia. CDR3 amino acids: CASSPGGVYNEQFF. The DNA for the CDR3 is TGTGCTAGCAGCCCTGGCGGGGTCTACAATGAGCAGTTCTTC.